This is a list of T cell receptor beta chains from one sample in a study of Graves' ophthalmopathy and Graves' hyperthyroidism. TCRdb fed the multiplex PCR reads into MiXCR, producing one record per CDR3 protein. The table shows more than 1,000,000 distinct CDR3 sequences, with about 40% occurring only once. The sample taken for sequencing was peripheral blood or thyroid tissue (not recorded which). The receptors shown here come from an adult man with Graves' hyperthyroidism. CDR3s include the opening cysteine and the closing phenylalanine or tryptophan. D genes are given only for firm matches. Rows give clone size only sometimes, using once, few, many, or a class for an expanded clone.

cdr3_aa cdr3_nt j_call v_call clone_size d_call
CASGFRDRVPGNTIYF TGTGCCAGCGGGTTCCGGGACAGGGTACCTGGAAACACCATATATTTT TRBJ1-3 TRBV11-2 many TRBD1
CASSSLASGANVLTF TGTGCCAGCAGTTCCCTAGCCTCTGGGGCCAACGTCCTGACTTTC TRBJ2-6 TRBV27 few -
CASRQRTATNEKLFF TGTGCCAGCAGACAACGGACAGCCACAAATGAAAAACTGTTTTTT TRBJ1-4 TRBV7-2 - -
CASSRPSGGSSYEQYF TGTGCCAGCAGCCGGCCGAGTGGAGGAAGCTCCTACGAGCAGTACTTC TRBJ2-7 TRBV2 - -
CAISELGRGERTEAFF TGTGCCATCAGTGAGCTCGGTCGAGGCGAGCGGACTGAAGCTTTCTTT TRBJ1-1 TRBV10-3 - -
CASHSGWTGTYEQYF TGTGCCAGCCATTCAGGATGGACAGGGACCTACGAGCAGTACTTC TRBJ2-7 TRBV2 many TRBD1
CAISESFGRGNEKLFF TGTGCCATCAGTGAGTCATTTGGCAGGGGTAATGAAAAACTGTTTTTT TRBJ1-4 TRBV10-3 many -
CSASQNYEQYF TGCAGTGCTAGCCAAAACTACGAGCAGTACTTC TRBJ2-7 TRBV20-1 few -
CASSLSAGEEKLFF TGTGCCAGCAGCTTATCGGCAGGGGAAGAAAAACTGTTTTTT TRBJ1-4 TRBV7-9 many -
CASSIGAGETQYF TGTGCCAGTAGTATAGGAGCAGGGGAGACCCAGTACTTC TRBJ2-5 TRBV19 - -
CSAPLSGETQYF TGCAGTGCGCCGCTTTCGGGAGAGACCCAGTACTTC TRBJ2-5 TRBV20-1 many -
CASSYSTFNTGELFF TGTGCCAGCAGTTACTCGACATTTAACACCGGGGAGCTGTTTTTT TRBJ2-2 TRBV10-3 - -
CAIGTGLQETQYF TGTGCCATCGGTACAGGACTACAAGAGACCCAGTACTTC TRBJ2-5 TRBV10-3 - -
CSVDTHRGGVTGELFF TGCAGCGTTGACACCCACAGGGGGGGTGTCACCGGGGAGCTGTTTTTT TRBJ2-2 TRBV29-1 many -